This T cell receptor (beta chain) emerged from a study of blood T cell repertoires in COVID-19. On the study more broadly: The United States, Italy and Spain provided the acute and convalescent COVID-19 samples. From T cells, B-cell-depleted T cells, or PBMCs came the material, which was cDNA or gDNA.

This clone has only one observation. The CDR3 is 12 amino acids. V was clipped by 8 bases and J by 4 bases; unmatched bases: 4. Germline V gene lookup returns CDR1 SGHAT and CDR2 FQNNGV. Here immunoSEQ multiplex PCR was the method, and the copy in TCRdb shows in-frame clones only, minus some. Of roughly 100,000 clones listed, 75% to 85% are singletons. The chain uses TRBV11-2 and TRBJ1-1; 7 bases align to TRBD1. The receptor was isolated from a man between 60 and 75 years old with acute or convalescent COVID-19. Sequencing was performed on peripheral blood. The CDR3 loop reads CASGRGTTEAFF. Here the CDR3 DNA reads TGTGCCAGCGGCAGGGGGACCACTGAAGCTTTCTTT.